Listed here are 23 T cell receptor beta chains from one sample, sequenced in a study of blood T cell repertoires in COVID-19 (dated by TCRdb to 2018 to 2020). Library construction relied on the immunoSEQ multiplex PCR assay. In its TCRdb copy, this immuneACCESS table keeps in-frame sequences only and misses some clones. Where compared with another copy, unresolved V genes explain less than half of these, and the others have no known cause. The sample table records 180,000 or so clones; approximately 85% of these occur just once. 1.2% of the sample goes to the ten largest clones. The sequenced sample consisted of peripheral blood. Receptors were obtained from a man aged 55 to 70 who had recovered from COVID-19.

This clone was counted between two and nine times. This sequence joins TRBV7-9 and TRBJ2-1, with 9 positions matching TRBD1. The germline gives CDR1 SEHNR, CDR2 FQNEAQ (reference sequence). Germline trimming cut 4 bases from V and 5 bases from J; bases unmatched to any gene: 9. CDR3 length: 16 residues. CDR3 protein: CASSSDGTGIHNEQFF. The DNA of the CDR3 is TGTGCCAGCAGCTCAGACGGGACAGGGATTCACAATGAGCAGTTCTTC. The entire variable domain, with the rest obtained from reference TRBV7-9 and TRBJ2-1, is as follows: DTGVSQNPRHKITKRGQNVTFRCDPISEHNRLYWYRQTLGQGPEFLTYFQNEAQLEKSRLLSDRFSAERPKGSFSTLEIQRTEQGDSAMYLCASSSDGTGIHNEQFFGPGTRLTVL.

The chain carries TRBV28 and TRBJ2-2; 11 bases map to TRBD1. Germline trimming cut 4 bases from V and 4 bases from J; bases unmatched to any gene: 5. Germline V gene data show CDR1 as MDHEN and CDR2 as SYDVKM. The CDR3 spans 16 residues. The DNA for the CDR3 is TGTGCCAGCAGTTCGGGACAGGGGGTGATCACCGGGGAGCTGTTTTTT. It specifies CASSSGQGVITGELFF.

The chain carries TRBV7-2 and TRBJ1-1; D is possibly TRBD1 (5 bases). Trimming removed 7 bases from V and 1 base from J, with 16 bases in between. CDR1 is SGHTA and CDR2 is FQGNSA in the germline V gene. CDR3 length equals 15 residues. The CDR3 DNA reads as TGTGCCAGCATCGTTGGGGCAGGTCGGAACACTGAAGCTTTCTTT. This codes for CASIVGAGRNTEAFF.

The chain links TRBV3-1 (or the pseudogene TRBV3-2) to TRBJ1-6, with 7 bases matching TRBD1. Germline V gene data show CDR1 as LGHDT and CDR2 as YNNKEL (reference sequence). V lost 0 bases, J lost 5 bases, and 4 bases stayed unmatched. The CDR3 has 16 amino acids. The CDR3: CASSQEGQENNSPLHF. CDR3 DNA sequence: TGTGCCAGCAGCCAAGAAGGACAGGAGAATAATTCACCCCTCCACTTT.

V usage is TRBV5-1 and J usage is TRBJ2-1; possibly TRBD2 for D (6 bases). V was shortened by 7 bases and J by 0 bases, with 11 bases between the two germline ends. The CDR3 has 14 residues. CDR1 is SGHRS, CDR2 YFSETQ, per germline. The CDR3 region is CASGRESSYNEQFF. Written as DNA, the CDR3 is TGCGCCAGCGGACGGGAGAGCTCCTACAATGAGCAGTTCTTC.

The chain has TRBV7-3 and TRBJ1-6; 7 bases are shared with TRBD1. Germline lookup yields CDR1 SGHTA and CDR2 FQGTGA. The CDR3 length is 16 residues. The J segment lost 9 bases and the V segment lost 5 bases, leaving 13 bases of the junction unmatched. The CDR3 protein is CASSRPTGWLGSPLHF. In nucleotides, the CDR3 is TGTGCCAGCAGCCGACCGACAGGGTGGTTAGGTTCACCCCTCCACTTT.

This chain uses TRBV14 with TRBJ1-1; 7 bases fit TRBD1. Trimming at V came to 5 bases and at J to 3 bases, leaving 3 bases not matched to a gene. Germline V gene data show CDR1 as SGHDN and CDR2 as FVKESK. The CDR3 runs to 13 residues. CDR3 region: CASSNTGDTEAFF. The CDR3 DNA is TGTGCCAGCAGCAATACAGGGGACACTGAAGCTTTCTTT. The variable domain in full, completed from reference TRBV14 and TRBJ1-1, reads EAGVTQFPSHSVIEKGQTVTLRCDPISGHDNLYWYRRVMGKEIKFLLHFVKESKQDESGMPNNRFLAERTGGTYSTLKVQPAELEDSGVYFCASSNTGDTEAFFGQGTRLTVV.

The chain combines TRBV2 with TRBJ1-3, with 7 bases matching TRBD1. This CDR3 has 14 amino acids. Germline CDR1 and CDR2: SNHLY and FYNNEI. V shed 4 bases and J 0 bases; nucleotides not matched to a gene: 0. The CDR3 here is CASSGQGSGNTIYF. The CDR3 DNA follows: TGTGCCAGCAGTGGACAGGGCTCTGGAAACACCATATATTTT.

This rearrangement joins TRBV7-8 to TRBJ1-6; 10 positions match TRBD1. Germline trimming cut 2 bases from V and 7 bases from J; bases unmatched to any gene: 2. Germline V lookup: CDR1 SGHVS, CDR2 FQNEAQ. This CDR3 region has 15 residues. CDR3 amino acids: CASSLLGQGNSPLHF. The DNA of the CDR3 is TGTGCCAGCAGCTTACTGGGACAGGGGAATTCACCCCTCCACTTT.

The genes are TRBV15 and TRBJ1-2; 9 positions match TRBD1. This CDR3 has 15 amino acids. V was pared by 0 bases and J by 6 bases, with 5 bases of the junction left unmatched. Germline V gene lookup returns CDR1 LNHNV and CDR2 YYDKDF (reference sequence). The CDR3 region is CATSRDLRDRDGYTF. The DNA of the CDR3 is TGTGCCACCAGCAGAGATCTAAGGGACAGGGATGGCTACACCTTC.

This chain uses TRBV7-3 with TRBJ2-2, with 7 bases fitting TRBD2. The germline V gene encodes CDR1 SGHTA and CDR2 FQGTGA. V gave up 5 bases and J gave up 0 bases; unmatched junction bases: 6. The CDR3 has 16 amino acids. CDR3 protein: CASSTIGGTNTGELFF. DNA of the CDR3: TGTGCCAGCAGCACTATCGGGGGGACGAACACCGGGGAGCTGTTTTTT.

This sequence joins TRBV19 and TRBJ2-7, with a weak D call TRBD2 (6 bases). Germline V gene data show CDR1 as LNHDA and CDR2 as SQIVND (reference sequence). V shed 4 bases and J shed 6 bases, with 25 bases lying between them. CDR3 length: 17 residues. This CDR3 is CASSTLHRGSLLTEQYF. The CDR3 nucleotides read TGTGCCAGTAGTACCCTTCACCGGGGGTCCCTGCTTACCGAGCAGTACTTC.

The rearrangement links TRBV27 to TRBJ2-2; possibly TRBD1 for D (6 bases). The CDR3 covers 17 residues. CDR1 and CDR2 (germline): MNHEY, SMNVEV (reference sequence). V lost 5 bases to trimming and J lost 4 bases, with 20 bases between them. The CDR3 is CASSPDLARGGTGELFF. The DNA of the CDR3 is TGTGCCAGCAGTCCTGACCTTGCCAGAGGGGGCACCGGGGAGCTGTTTTTT.

The chain couples TRBV4-2 to TRBJ2-3, with D unresolved. The CDR3 loop spans 17 amino acids. V lost 0 bases to trimming and J lost 0 bases, with 13 bases between them. Germline V lookup: CDR1 LGHNA, CDR2 YNFKEQ. The DNA for the CDR3 is TGTGCCAGCAGCCAAGATCCGGTAGAGGCGAGCACAGATACGCAGTATTTT. Translated: CASSQDPVEASTDTQYF.

The chain couples TRBV2 to TRBJ1-6; 10 bases align to TRBD1. J gave up 10 bases and V 4 bases, and 4 bases lay outside the gene matches. CDR1 and CDR2 (germline): SNHLY, FYNNEI. The CDR3 extends over 14 amino acids. CDR3 in amino acids: CASSVDRGHSPLHF. CDR3 DNA sequence: TGTGCCAGCAGTGTCGACAGGGGGCACTCACCCCTCCACTTT.

The J gene is TRBJ1-1, the V gene TRBV7-3, with D possibly being TRBD1 (6 bases). The germline V and J ends were trimmed by 3 bases and 4 bases, with 9 bases remaining between them. This CDR3 spans 13 amino acids. Germline V gene data show CDR1 as SGHTA and CDR2 as FQGTGA. CDR3 in DNA: TGTGCCAGCAGCTTGCAAGGGGGCACTGAAGCTTTCTTT. The encoded protein is CASSLQGGTEAFF.

This clone was seen more than once but under ten times. This rearrangement joins TRBV7-9 to TRBJ1-1; D gene unclear. The CDR3 is 19 residues long. Trimming pared 1 base from V and 1 base from J, leaving 22 bases between. Germline V gives CDR1 SEHNR, CDR2 FQNEAQ (reference sequence). The CDR3 reads CASSLVMQVSGRRNTEAFF. CDR3 in DNA: TGTGCCAGCAGCTTAGTAATGCAGGTCTCCGGCAGAAGGAACACTGAAGCTTTCTTT.

The V gene is TRBV4-2, the J gene TRBJ2-3; D is perhaps TRBD2 (7 bases). The germline V and J ends were trimmed by 0 bases and 4 bases, with 14 bases remaining between them. Per the germline V gene, CDR1 is LGHNA and CDR2 is YNFKEQ. The CDR3 contains 16 residues. The CDR3 region has the DNA TGTGCCAGCAGCCAAGAATGGTGGGGGGGCTCAGATACGCAGTATTTT. This translates into CASSQEWWGGSDTQYF.

The chain employs TRBV27 and TRBJ1-1; 11 bases fit TRBD1. The germline CDR1 and CDR2 sequences are MNHEY and SMNVEV (reference sequence). This CDR3 is 13 amino acids long. The V and J ends lost 3 bases and 8 bases, in that order; junction bases with no gene match: 2. The CDR3 DNA is TGTGCCAGCAGTTTCAGGACAGGGGGCGAAGCTTTCTTT. This sequence encodes CASSFRTGGEAFF.

The chain has TRBV6-2 or TRBV6-3 and TRBJ2-3; TRBD1 matches at 10 bases. Germline lookup yields CDR1 MNHEY and CDR2 SVGEGT. Trimming at V came to 5 bases and at J to 4 bases, leaving 6 bases not matched to a gene. CDR3 size: 15 residues. The CDR3 coding sequence is TGTGCCAGCAGTCCGGGACAGGGGATCCCAGATACGCAGTATTTT. Its translation: CASSPGQGIPDTQYF.

As concerns this clone: The germline gene is not matched at one end of the junction; a read error may be the cause. CDR3 bases: TGTGCTAGCAGCTTAGAACTAGCGGAGACCCAGTACTTC. As protein: CASSLELAETQYF. This rearrangement joins TRBV7-7 to TRBJ2-5, with TRBD2 matching 7 bases. Germline assignment: CDR1 SSHAT and CDR2 FNYEAQ (reference sequence). CDR3 size: 13 residues. The variable domain in full, with the rest retrieved from reference TRBV7-7 and TRBJ2-5, is GAGVSQSPRYKVTKRGQDVTLRCDPISSHATLYWYQQALGQGPEFLTYFNYEAQPDKSGLPSDRFSAERPEGSISTLTIQRTEQRDSAMYRCASSLELAETQYFGPGTRLLVL.

The chain is built from TRBV2 and TRBJ2-5, with TRBD2 identical over 8 bases. Germline loops: CDR1 SNHLY, CDR2 FYNNEI. The CDR3 is 15 amino acids. Trimming at V came to 6 bases and at J to 5 bases, leaving 11 bases not matched to a gene. This chain's CDR3 is CASRRARGGMETQYF. The CDR3 region has the DNA TGTGCCAGCAGGAGGGCCCGGGGGGGCATGGAGACCCAGTACTTC.

CDR3 DNA: TGCAGTGCTAGTTCCAGGGGAGAAGGGCCTGAAGCTTTCTTT. Residues: CSASSRGEGPEAFF. This chain uses TRBV20-1 with TRBJ1-1, with a possible D match to TRBD1 (6 bases). This CDR3 has 14 residues. Trimming removed 3 bases from V and 6 bases from J, with 17 bases in between. Germline V gene data show CDR1 as DFQATT and CDR2 as SNEGSKA (reference sequence).